The 10 T cell receptor beta chains below all came from one sample that was sequenced in a study of T cell responses to AZD1222 COVID-19 vaccine. TCRdb's copy holds only in-frame clones and misses some; the assay was immunoSEQ multiplex PCR. Of 90,000 to 130,000 clones listed, around 82% are singletons. The source material was peripheral blood, sampled on day 0 of AZD1222 vaccination. The source is an adult in good health.

The DNA for the CDR3 is TGTGCCAGTAGTTGGACAGGGAAGGAAGAGACCCAGTACTTC. Encoded protein: CASSWTGKEETQYF. The rearrangement uses TRBV19 and TRBJ2-5; TRBD1 matches 8 bases. The CDR3 is 14 amino acids. The junction had 5 bases not matched to a gene; V was cut back by 5 bases and J by 3 bases. Germline V gene data show CDR1 as LNHDA and CDR2 as SQIVND (reference sequence).

This rearrangement joins TRBV28 to TRBJ1-1; D remains unclear. With 2 bases removed from V and 0 bases from J, the gap between germline ends came to 10 bases. In germline, CDR1 is MDHEN, CDR2 SYDVKM. The CDR3 is made up of 15 amino acids. In DNA form, the CDR3 reads TGTGCCAGCAGTTTAAGTCAACCAATGAACACTGAAGCTTTCTTT. Its translation: CASSLSQPMNTEAFF.

The V and J genes are TRBV19 and TRBJ1-6; D might be TRBD1 (5 bases). From germline, CDR1 is LNHDA and CDR2 SQIVND (reference sequence). The CDR3 has 12 amino acids. Trimming shortened V by 6 bases and J by 12 bases, and 12 bases separated the two germline ends. The CDR3 DNA reads TGTGCCAGTAGCGACAGTGGAGTACCCCTCCACTTT. As protein: CASSDSGVPLHF.

The gene calls are TRBV7-9 and TRBJ1-3; D possibly corresponds to TRBD1 (6 bases). The V and J ends lost 5 bases and 4 bases respectively, with 15 bases between them. The CDR3 loop spans 15 amino acids. Germline V CDR1 and CDR2: SEHNR, FQNEAQ (reference sequence). Here the CDR3 reads CASSLRGGAGNTIYF. The CDR3 bases are TGTGCCAGCAGCCTGCGTGGGGGGGCCGGAAACACCATATATTTT.

J is TRBJ1-1 and V is TRBV28, with D hard to call. Trimming took 2 bases from V and 5 from J, leaving 6 bases between them. Looked up from germline, CDR1 is MDHEN and CDR2 is SYDVKM. This CDR3 spans 12 amino acids. DNA of the CDR3: TGTGCCAGCAGTTTAATTGTGACTGAAGCTTTCTTT. Its protein product is CASSLIVTEAFF.

The chain carries TRBV19 and TRBJ1-2; 7 bases map to TRBD1. Germline trimming cut 4 bases from V and 7 bases from J; bases unmatched to any gene: 9. Germline assignment: CDR1 LNHDA and CDR2 SQIVND (reference sequence). The CDR3 totals 14 residues. CDR3 region: CASSSQGGVTGYTF. The CDR3 DNA follows: TGTGCCAGTAGTAGTCAGGGGGGAGTAACTGGCTACACCTTC.

This sequence joins TRBV10-3 and TRBJ1-6; 8 bases agree with TRBD1. The germline V gene has CDR1 ENHRY and CDR2 SYGVKD. V lost 5 bases and J lost 2; bases outside the gene matches: 5. The CDR3 length is 16 residues. DNA of the CDR3: TGTGCCATCAGTTTGACAGGGGACCCCTATAATTCACCCCTCCACTTT. It translates to CAISLTGDPYNSPLHF.

This rearrangement joins TRBV5-1 to TRBJ1-3; D not certain. Per germline, CDR1 SGHRS and CDR2 YFSETQ. V gave up 4 bases and J gave up 3 bases, with 11 bases separating them. CDR3 length equals 14 residues. CDR3 amino acids: CASSGGGNGNTIYF. CDR3 nucleotides: TGCGCCAGCAGCGGCGGTGGTAATGGAAACACCATATATTTT.

The chain has TRBV13 and TRBJ2-5; D is possibly TRBD1 or TRBD2 (5 bases each). Germline-derived CDR1 and CDR2 are PRHDT and FYEKMQ (reference sequence). The ends were cut back, 4 bases at V and 4 bases at J, with 19 bases in the middle. The CDR3 has 16 residues. The CDR3 DNA follows: TGTGCCAGCAGCTACCTCGGGACCACGGTTGGAGAGACCCAGTACTTC. Translation: CASSYLGTTVGETQYF.

This clone was observed a few times. The J gene is TRBJ2-5, the V gene TRBV6-5; 14 positions agree with TRBD2. Per the germline V gene, CDR1 is MNHEY and CDR2 is SVGAGI. The trim removed 5 bases at V and 4 bases at J, leaving 3 bases unmatched. This CDR3 has 15 amino acids. The CDR3 region is CASSTGLAGGETQYF. The CDR3 DNA follows: TGTGCCAGCAGTACCGGACTAGCGGGGGGAGAGACCCAGTACTTC.